The T cell receptor beta chain described here comes from a study of OX40 agonist ivuxolimab in advanced cancers. Across the study: At 0.01 to 10 mg/kg, ivuxolimab was administered intravenously to patients every 2 weeks.

This clone was picked up one time. Antigen specificity is unknown. Study-level results: Averaged across samples, CD8+ T cells carried more expanded clones than CD4+ did. Part of the nonresponder group also had normalized T-cell clonal expansion that was low.

The V gene lost 0 bases and the J gene lost 1 base, with 10 bases spanning the gap. The CDR3 totals 15 residues. CDR1 is SGHRS and CDR2 is YFSETQ in the germline V gene. The repertoire was sequenced with immunoSEQ multiplex PCR; TCRdb's copy has only in-frame clones and lacks some. The sample has about 15,000 clones, 80% seen once. At cycle 4 day 1, cycle 7 day 1, and baseline, blood was sampled. The chain is built from TRBV5-1 and TRBJ1-1, with D perhaps TRBD1 (6 bases). This clonotype was sampled from an adult with an advanced solid tumor such as melanoma, head and neck, liver or kidney cancer. Here the sequenced sample was CD4+ or CD8+ T cells sorted from blood, taken in a trial of the OX40 agonist ivuxolimab. DNA for the CDR3: TGCGCCAGCAGCTTGGTAGTGACAGGGAACACTGAAGCTTTCTTT. Protein sequence: CASSLVVTGNTEAFF. The whole variable domain, remainder taken from reference TRBV5-1 and TRBJ1-1, is KAGVTQTPRYLIKTRGQQVTLSCSPISGHRSVSWYQQTPGQGLQFLFEYFSETQRNKGNFPGRFSGRQFSNSRSEMNVSTLELGDSALYLCASSLVVTGNTEAFFGQGTRLTVV.